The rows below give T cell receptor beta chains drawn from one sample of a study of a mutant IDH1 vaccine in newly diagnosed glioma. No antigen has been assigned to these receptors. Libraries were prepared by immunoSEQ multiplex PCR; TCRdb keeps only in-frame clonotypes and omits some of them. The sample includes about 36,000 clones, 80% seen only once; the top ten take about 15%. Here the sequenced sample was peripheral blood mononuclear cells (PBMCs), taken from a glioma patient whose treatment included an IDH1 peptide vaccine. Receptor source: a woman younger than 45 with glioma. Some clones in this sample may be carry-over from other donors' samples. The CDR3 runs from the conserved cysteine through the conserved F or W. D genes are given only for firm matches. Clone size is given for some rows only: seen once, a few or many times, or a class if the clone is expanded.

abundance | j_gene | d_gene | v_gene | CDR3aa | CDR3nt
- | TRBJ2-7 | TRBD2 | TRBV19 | CASSRTSGTPSEQYF | TGTGCCAGTAGTCGGACTAGCGGGACCCCCAGCGAGCAGTACTTC
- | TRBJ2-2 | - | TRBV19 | CASSIDTNTGELFF | TGTGCCAGTAGTATAGACACGAACACCGGGGAGCTGTTTTTT
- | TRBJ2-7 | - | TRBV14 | CASSHAYEQYF | TGTGCCAGCAGCCACGCCTACGAGCAGTACTTC
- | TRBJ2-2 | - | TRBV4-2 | CASSQEAQNTGELFF | TGTGCCAGCAGCCAAGAGGCGCAGAACACCGGGGAGCTGTTTTTT
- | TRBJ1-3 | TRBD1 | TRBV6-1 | CASSKTGHSGNTIYF | TGTGCCAGCAGTAAGACAGGGCACTCTGGAAACACCATATATTTT
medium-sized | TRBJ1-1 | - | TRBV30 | CAWSVRQGMNTEAFF | TGTGCCTGGAGTGTTAGGCAGGGAATGAACACTGAAGCTTTCTTT
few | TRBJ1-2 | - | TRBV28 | CASIQGTPHFFVAGYTF | TGTGCCAGCATCCAAGGGACCCCCCACTTTTTTGTCGCTGGCTACACCTTC
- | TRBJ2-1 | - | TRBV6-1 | CASLAANEQFF | TGTGCCAGCTTGGCAGCCAATGAGCAGTTCTTC
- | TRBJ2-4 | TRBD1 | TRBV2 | CASRDRVGKNIQYF | TGTGCCAGCAGAGACAGGGTTGGCAAAAACATTCAGTACTTC
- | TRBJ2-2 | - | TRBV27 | CASSPSAGELFF | TGTGCCAGCAGTCCCTCGGCCGGGGAGCTGTTTTTT
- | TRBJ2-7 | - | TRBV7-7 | CASSLFEDRGEQYF | TGTGCTAGCAGCTTATTCGAGGACAGAGGCGAGCAGTACTTC
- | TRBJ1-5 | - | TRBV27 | CASSLFSAPSNQPQHF | TGTGCCAGCAGTTTATTTTCGGCACCTAGCAATCAGCCCCAGCATTTT
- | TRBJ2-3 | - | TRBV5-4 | CASSRGSTDTQYF | TGTGCCAGCAGCCGTGGGTCCACAGATACGCAGTATTTT
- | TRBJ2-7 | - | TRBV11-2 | CASSLEGRAGQYF | TGTGCCAGCAGCTTAGAGGGAAGGGCAGGGCAGTACTTC
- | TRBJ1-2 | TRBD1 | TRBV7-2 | CASSSGETGGPNYGYTF | TGTGCCAGCAGCTCGGGGGAAACAGGGGGACCTAACTATGGCTACACCTTC
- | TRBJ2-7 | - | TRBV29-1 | CSAFDSYEQYF | TGCAGCGCATTTGACAGCTACGAGCAGTACTTC
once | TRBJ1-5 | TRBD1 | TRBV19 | CASRTRQGSNQPQHF | TGTGCCAGTAGGACTCGACAGGGGAGCAATCAGCCCCAGCATTTT
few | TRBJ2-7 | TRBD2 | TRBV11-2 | CASSPGGNYEQYF | TGTGCCAGCAGCCCCGGGGGGAACTACGAGCAGTACTTC
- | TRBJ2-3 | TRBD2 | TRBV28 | CASSRLAENTDTQYF | TGTGCCAGCAGCCGCCTAGCGGAGAACACAGATACGCAGTATTTT
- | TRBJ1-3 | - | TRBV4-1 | CASSLPFGSSGNTIYF | TGCGCCAGCAGCCTCCCATTTGGGTCCTCTGGAAACACCATATATTTT
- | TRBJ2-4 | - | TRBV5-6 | CASSLAVTGGEDIQYF | TGTGCCAGCAGCTTGGCCGTGACAGGCGGGGAAGACATTCAGTACTTC
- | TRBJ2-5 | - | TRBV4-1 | CASSPWAATGQETQYF | TGCGCCAGCAGCCCGTGGGCCGCGACTGGCCAAGAGACCCAGTACTTC
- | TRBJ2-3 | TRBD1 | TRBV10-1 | CASSDSRGTDTQYF | TGCGCCAGCAGTGATTCCAGGGGGACAGATACGCAGTATTTT
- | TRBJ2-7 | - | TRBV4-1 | CASSQSGQSSYEQYF | TGCGCCAGCAGCCAAAGCGGACAGTCCTCCTACGAGCAGTACTTC
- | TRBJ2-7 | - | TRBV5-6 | CASSLAGGFSGEQYF | TGTGCCAGCAGCTTGGCCGGAGGTTTCTCTGGGGAGCAGTACTTC
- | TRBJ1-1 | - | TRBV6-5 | CASSDQAANTEAFF | TGTGCCAGCAGTGACCAGGCAGCGAACACTGAAGCTTTCTTT
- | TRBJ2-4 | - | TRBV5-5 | CASSFGTPAKGNIQYF | TGTGCCAGCAGCTTCGGGACACCAGCTAAAGGAAACATTCAGTACTTC
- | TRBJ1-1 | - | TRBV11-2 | CASSLMNTEAFF | TGTGCCAGCAGTCTTATGAACACTGAAGCTTTCTTT
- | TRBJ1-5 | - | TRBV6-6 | CASSYSGGAYNQPQHF | TGTGCCAGCAGTTACTCTGGGGGGGCCTACAATCAGCCCCAGCATTTT
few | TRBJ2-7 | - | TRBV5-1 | CASSLGTGEETGGPISSYEQYF | TGCGCCAGCAGCTTGGGGACAGGGGAAGAAACGGGAGGGCCTATTTCTTCCTACGAGCAGTACTTC
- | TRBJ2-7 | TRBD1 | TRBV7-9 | CASSLDRGNSYEQYF | TGTGCCAGCAGCTTAGACAGGGGAAATTCCTACGAGCAGTACTTC